Detailed here is one T cell receptor beta chain. This record comes from a study of blood T cell repertoires in COVID-19. There are 13 residues in the CDR3. Trimming removed 3 bases at V and 8 bases at J, with 9 bases between. Germline V CDR1 and CDR2: SGDLS, YYNGEE. Profiling relied on immunoSEQ multiplex PCR, and the TCRdb table lists in-frame clones only, not all of them. The data contain some 87,000 clones, around 82% of them singletons. The TCR sequence derives from a man aged 80 or over with active or convalescent COVID-19. The sequenced material came from peripheral blood. The chain recombines TRBV9 with TRBJ1-6; no definite D call. CDR3 DNA: TGTGCCAGCAGCGGACTAGTCGATTCACCCCTCCACTTT. Protein: CASSGLVDSPLHF.